This T cell receptor (beta chain) was sequenced for a study of T cells in Graves' hyperthyroidism and ophthalmopathy. This clonotype has at least ten counts. Germline V gene lookup returns CDR1 MDHEN and CDR2 SYDVKM. J lost 2 bases, V lost 3 bases, and 5 bases had no gene match. The CDR3 consists of 15 residues. Uncontrolled infection, other autoimmune disease, pregnancy or lactation barred patients from enrollment. Template material for amplifying TCR beta CDR3 regions consisted of RNA transcripts. TCR CDR3 underwent first-round RT-PCR with the HTBI primer set. TCRdb reanalysed the multiplex PCR reads using MiXCR and keeps one entry per CDR3 protein. The data show around 350,000 distinct CDR3 sequences, with approximately 15% seen just once and 25% to 30% held by the top ten.

The chain employs TRBV28 and TRBJ2-7; 9 bases line up with TRBD2. The TCR comes from a woman aged 18 to 35 with Graves' hyperthyroidism that later progressed to Graves' ophthalmopathy. Sequenced material: blood. The CDR3 region is CASSLTGGRAYEQYF. The CDR3 DNA reads TGTGCCAGCAGTTTGACGGGCGGGAGGGCCTACGAGCAGTACTTC.